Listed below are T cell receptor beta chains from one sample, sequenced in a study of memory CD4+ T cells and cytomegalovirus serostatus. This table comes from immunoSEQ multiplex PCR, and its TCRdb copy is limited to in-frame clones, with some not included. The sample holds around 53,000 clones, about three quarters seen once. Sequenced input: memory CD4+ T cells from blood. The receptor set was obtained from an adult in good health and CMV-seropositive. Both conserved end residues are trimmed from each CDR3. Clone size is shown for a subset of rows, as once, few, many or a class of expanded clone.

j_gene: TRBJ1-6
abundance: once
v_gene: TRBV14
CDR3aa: ASSPQLGQNSPLH

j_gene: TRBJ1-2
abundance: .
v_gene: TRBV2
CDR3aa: ASSEGENYGYT

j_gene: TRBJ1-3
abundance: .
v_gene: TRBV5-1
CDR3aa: ASSGTGGVLGNTIY

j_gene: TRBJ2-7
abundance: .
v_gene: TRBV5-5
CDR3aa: ASSLSDRGLYEQY

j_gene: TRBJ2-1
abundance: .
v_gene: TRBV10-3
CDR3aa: AISAHTGESNEQF

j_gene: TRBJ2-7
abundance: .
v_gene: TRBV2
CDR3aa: ASRRTGSSYEQY

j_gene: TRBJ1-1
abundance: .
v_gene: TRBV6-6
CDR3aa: ASSYSSRRFGTEAF

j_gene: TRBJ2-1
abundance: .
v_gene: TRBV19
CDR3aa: ASSLDTSWGQF

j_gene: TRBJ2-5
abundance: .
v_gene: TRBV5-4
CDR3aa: ASSFPGQGAQETQY

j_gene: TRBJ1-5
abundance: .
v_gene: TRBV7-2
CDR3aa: ASSLTDNSNQPQH

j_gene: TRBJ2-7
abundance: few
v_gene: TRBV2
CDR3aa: ASSGPRQYEQY

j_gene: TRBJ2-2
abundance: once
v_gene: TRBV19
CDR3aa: ASRDLAGATGELF

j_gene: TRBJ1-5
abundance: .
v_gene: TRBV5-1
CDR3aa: ASSLGANQPQH

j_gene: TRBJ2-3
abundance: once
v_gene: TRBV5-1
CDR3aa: ASSPVQGADTQY

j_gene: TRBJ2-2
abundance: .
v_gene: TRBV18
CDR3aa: ASSTSGQNTGELF